These 30 T cell receptor beta chains came from one sample sequenced in a study of spatial heterogeneity in lung cancer. Time point defined: sample taken at primary tumor resection. MiXCR, applied by TCRdb to the 5' RACE reads, yields one record per CDR3 protein. The data contain 55,000 to 70,000 distinct CDR3 sequences, approximately 6% of them singletons. The sequencing here drew on PBMCs, taken at surgery. The source of these receptors is a female donor with early-stage non-small cell lung cancer.

The CDR3, as DNA: TGTGCCAGCAGTTTATTGGGGGTTGGGTACGGAAACACTGAAGCTTTCTTT. Amino acids: CASSLLGVGYGNTEAFF. The rearrangement joins TRBV28 to TRBJ1-1; D may be TRBD1 (5 bases). V was shortened by 1 base and J by 2 bases, with 17 bases between the two germline ends. Germline CDR1 and CDR2: MDHEN and SYDVKM. The CDR3 totals 17 residues.

At least ten counts were recorded for this clonotype. The chain employs TRBV28 and TRBJ1-2; 9 bases match TRBD1. The germline V gene has CDR1 MDHEN and CDR2 SYDVKM. The CDR3 contains 14 residues. Unmatched junction bases numbered 8, after V lost 6 bases and J lost 6 bases. Here the CDR3 DNA reads TGTGCCAGCAGCCAGTTCCGGGACAGGGATGGCTACACCTTC. Translating it yields CASSQFRDRDGYTF.

The sample holds many counts of this clonotype. The J gene is TRBJ2-1, the V gene TRBV7-9; D tentatively fits TRBD1 or TRBD2 (5 bases each). The CDR3 loop spans 15 amino acids. The germline gives CDR1 SEHNR, CDR2 FQNEAQ (reference sequence). Trimming removed 5 bases from V and 9 bases from J, with 20 bases in between. CDR3 DNA: TGTGCCAGCAGCAAGGGGCAGGGCTCAAGCGGTGAGCAGTTCTTC. Translation gives CASSKGQGSSGEQFF. Together with reference TRBV7-9 and TRBJ2-1, the CDR3 gives the full variable domain: DTGVSQNPRHKITKRGQNVTFRCDPISEHNRLYWYRQTLGQGPEFLTYFQNEAQLEKSRLLSDRFSAERPKGSFSTLEIQRTEQGDSAMYLCASSKGQGSSGEQFFGPGTRLTVL.

This clonotype was counted ten times or more. CDR3 in DNA: TGTGCCATCAGTGACTCAGGGGTGAGTCAGCCCCAGCATTTT. Translated, it gives CAISDSGVSQPQHF. The rearrangement joins TRBV10-3 to TRBJ1-5; perhaps TRBD1 as D (6 bases). Trimming stripped 3 bases from V and 6 bases from J, with 12 bases between. The germline CDR1 and CDR2 sequences are ENHRY and SYGVKD. The CDR3 is 14 residues long.

This clonotype was observed a few times. The chain carries TRBV5-1 and TRBJ1-2; the match to TRBD1 covers 7 bases. From germline, CDR1 is SGHRS and CDR2 YFSETQ. V lost 4 bases, J lost 5 bases, and 11 bases stayed unmatched. The CDR3 extends over 15 amino acids. The CDR3 protein is CASSPGTAQGYGYTF. In nucleotides, the CDR3 is TGCGCCAGCAGCCCCGGGACAGCCCAGGGGTATGGCTACACCTTC.

The gene calls are TRBV9 and TRBJ2-3, with 12 bases identical to TRBD2. CDR3 length: 17 residues. With 0 bases clipped from V and 4 bases from J, the junction kept 6 bases outside the gene matches. Germline lookup yields CDR1 SGDLS and CDR2 YYNGEE. CDR3 DNA: TGTGCCAGCAGCGTAGAAGCTAGCGGGGGGGCCGCAGATACGCAGTATTTT. It yields the protein CASSVEASGGAADTQYF.

The chain couples TRBV20-1 to TRBJ1-1, with a weak D call TRBD1 (6 bases). This CDR3 contains 14 residues. The V gene lost 8 bases and the J gene lost 0 bases, with 16 bases spanning the gap. Germline V gives CDR1 DFQATT, CDR2 SNEGSKA (reference sequence). The CDR3 protein is CSHKWGAMNTEAFF. CDR3 bases: TGCAGTCATAAGTGGGGGGCGATGAACACTGAAGCTTTCTTT.

Many counts were recorded for this clonotype. V is TRBV15 and J is TRBJ2-1; D might be TRBD2 (7 bases). V was cut by 4 bases and J by 7 bases, with 17 bases left in between. The CDR3 spans 15 residues. Germline CDR1 and CDR2: LNHNV and YYDKDF (reference sequence). DNA for the CDR3: TGTGCCACCAGCAAAGGGGGAGGGCCCCGGAATGAGCAGTTCTTC. Residues: CATSKGGGPRNEQFF. Based on the CDR3 plus reference TRBV15 and TRBJ2-1, the full variable domain is DAMVIQNPRYQVTQFGKPVTLSCSQTLNHNVMYWYQQKSSQAPKLLFHYYDKDFNNEADTPDNFQSRRPNTSFCFLDIRSPGLGDTAMYLCATSKGGGPRNEQFFGPGTRLTVL.

Ten or more counts support this clonotype. The chain carries TRBV5-1 and TRBJ1-2; the match to TRBD1 covers 9 bases. V was pared by 7 bases and J by 4 bases, with 8 bases of the junction left unmatched. Germline lookup yields CDR1 SGHRS and CDR2 YFSETQ. This CDR3 region has 14 residues. CDR3 residues: CASGLGTGSYGYTF. CDR3 in DNA: TGCGCCAGCGGATTGGGGACAGGGAGCTATGGCTACACCTTC.

This clonotype appeared many times. The chain links TRBV7-9 to TRBJ1-1; TRBD1 matches 7 bases. CDR3 length: 15 residues. Germline CDR1 is SEHNR and CDR2 is FQNEAQ (reference sequence). J was trimmed by 3 bases and V by 4 bases; bases with no gene match: 8. In DNA, the CDR3 is TGTGCCAGCAGCTCCGCCGGGACAGCTTACACTGAAGCTTTCTTT. It encodes CASSSAGTAYTEAFF.

This clonotype was seen ten or more times. The gene calls are TRBV15 and TRBJ2-4, with 8 nucleotides matching TRBD2. The germline V gene has CDR1 LNHNV and CDR2 YYDKDF (reference sequence). CDR3 length: 15 residues. With 5 bases clipped from V and 0 bases from J, the junction kept 3 bases outside the gene matches. The CDR3 is CATSSGGLAKNIQYF. DNA of the CDR3: TGTGCCACCAGCTCGGGGGGGTTAGCCAAAAACATTCAGTACTTC.

This clonotype was counted only a few times. The CDR3 region is CASSFGLADTDTQYF. The CDR3 DNA reads as TGTGCCAGCAGCTTCGGACTAGCGGACACAGATACGCAGTATTTT. The chain recombines TRBV5-6 with TRBJ2-3; 10 nucleotides match TRBD2. Germline V CDR1 and CDR2: SGHDT, YYEEEE. V was pared by 2 bases and J by 2 bases, with 2 bases of the junction left unmatched. This CDR3 is 15 amino acids long.

This clonotype showed up just a few times. The genes are TRBV28 and TRBJ2-7; TRBD1 agrees at 8 bases. J lost 5 bases, V lost 10 bases, and 4 bases had no gene match. The CDR3 loop spans 11 amino acids. Per germline, CDR1 MDHEN and CDR2 SYDVKM. The CDR3: CAIQGADEQYF. As DNA, the CDR3 is TGTGCCATTCAGGGGGCCGACGAGCAGTACTTC.

The chain carries TRBV28 and TRBJ2-3; 7 nucleotides align to TRBD2. J gave up 3 bases and V 5 bases, and 11 bases lay outside the gene matches. Germline V gives CDR1 MDHEN, CDR2 SYDVKM. The CDR3 spans 16 residues. This chain's CDR3 is CASSLTQVGGTDTQYF. CDR3 nucleotides: TGTGCCAGCAGTCTAACACAGGTGGGAGGGACAGATACGCAGTATTTT.

This clonotype was seen at least ten times. The chain joins TRBV4-2 to TRBJ1-4; TRBD1 is a possible D gene (6 bases). V shed 0 bases and J shed 5 bases, with 10 bases lying between them. From germline, CDR1 is LGHNA and CDR2 YNFKEQ. There are 15 residues in the CDR3. The CDR3 DNA is TGTGCCAGCAGCCAAGAGAACAGGGCGAATGAAAAACTGTTTTTT. It translates to CASSQENRANEKLFF.

This clonotype was recorded at least ten times. The V gene is TRBV12-3 or TRBV12-4, the J gene TRBJ2-3; 15 bases are a match to TRBD2. The CDR3 runs to 17 residues. J lost 3 bases, V lost 5 bases, and 6 bases had no gene match. Here the CDR3 reads CASSPGLAGGPTDTQYF. The CDR3 DNA follows: TGTGCCAGCAGTCCTGGACTAGCGGGAGGGCCGACAGATACGCAGTATTTT.

In its sample, this clonotype was seen many times. V and J are TRBV3-1 and TRBJ2-7; TRBD2 agrees at 8 bases. V lost 1 base and J lost 0; bases outside the gene matches: 2. CDR1 is LGHDT and CDR2 is YNNKEL in the germline V gene (reference sequence). CDR3 length: 15 amino acids. The CDR3: CASSQGLAGSYEQYF. The CDR3 DNA follows: TGTGCCAGCAGCCAAGGCCTAGCGGGCTCCTACGAGCAGTACTTC.

This clonotype was counted a few times. The chain has TRBV20-1 and TRBJ2-3; 7 bases fit TRBD2. Germline trimming cut 3 bases from V and 2 bases from J; bases unmatched to any gene: 5. Per the germline V gene, CDR1 is DFQATT and CDR2 is SNEGSKA (reference sequence). CDR3 size: 14 residues. CDR3 in amino acids: CSASRLAATDTQYF. In nucleotides, the CDR3 is TGCAGTGCTAGTCGGCTAGCGGCCACAGATACGCAGTATTTT.

There are a few counts of this clonotype. The V call is TRBV20-1, the J call TRBJ1-5, with 8 positions matching TRBD1. This CDR3 region has 16 residues. V lost 4 bases and J lost 6; bases outside the gene matches: 14. Looked up from germline, CDR1 is DFQATT and CDR2 is SNEGSKA (reference sequence). In nucleotides, the CDR3 is TGCAGTGCTATGGCTGACAGGGGAATAAGGGGTCAGCCCCAGCATTTT. It translates to CSAMADRGIRGQPQHF.

This clonotype was seen at least ten times. The V and J genes are TRBV7-2 and TRBJ2-3; D is uncertain. CDR3 length equals 16 residues. Germline CDR1 SGHTA, CDR2 FQGNSA. V gave up 1 base and J gave up 0 bases, with 11 bases separating them. CDR3 amino acids: CASSLELGISTDTQYF. Here the CDR3 DNA reads TGTGCCAGCAGCTTAGAATTGGGAATAAGCACAGATACGCAGTATTTT.

The sample holds one count of this clonotype. The chain combines TRBV6-5 with TRBJ1-3; possible D gene TRBD1, 5 bases. Trimming took 8 bases from V and 3 from J, leaving 11 bases between them. This CDR3 region has 13 residues. CDR1 and CDR2 from the germline V gene are MNHEY and SVGAGI. The chain's CDR3 is CASGGGFGNTIYF. The CDR3 DNA follows: TGTGCCAGCGGTGGGGGTTTTGGAAACACCATATATTTT.

The chain joins TRBV5-1 to TRBJ1-1, with no clear D. CDR3 length equals 13 residues. CDR1 and CDR2 (germline): SGHRS, YFSETQ. Trimming took 0 bases from V and 0 from J, leaving 3 bases between them. CDR3 residues: CASSLELNTEAFF. The CDR3 DNA sequence: TGCGCCAGCAGCTTGGAGCTGAACACTGAAGCTTTCTTT. The variable domain in full, with the rest retrieved from reference TRBV5-1 and TRBJ1-1, is KAGVTQTPRYLIKTRGQQVTLSCSPISGHRSVSWYQQTPGQGLQFLFEYFSETQRNKGNFPGRFSGRQFSNSRSEMNVSTLELGDSALYLCASSLELNTEAFFGQGTRLTVV.

This clonotype was detected ten times or more. The rearrangement uses TRBV19 and TRBJ2-1; 7 nucleotides agree with TRBD2. There are 15 residues in the CDR3. The V gene end was trimmed by 5 bases and the J gene end by 7 bases; junction bases not matched to a gene: 11. Germline V gene sequence: CDR1 LNHDA, CDR2 SQIVND (reference sequence). CDR3 sequence (DNA): TGTGCCAGTAGTCCCTCTGGGGGGGGAATAAATGAGCAGTTCTTC. It encodes CASSPSGGGINEQFF. The whole variable domain, filled in from reference TRBV19 and TRBJ2-1, reads DGGITQSPKYLFRKEGQNVTLSCEQNLNHDAMYWYRQDPGQGLRLIYYSQIVNDFQKGDIAEGYSVSREKKESFPLTVTSAQKNPTAFYLCASSPSGGGINEQFFGPGTRLTVL.

This clonotype was picked up a small number of times. The rearrangement links TRBV24-1 to TRBJ2-3, with D maybe TRBD2 (6 bases). This CDR3 contains 14 residues. Trimming cost V 1 base and J 3 bases, with 7 bases left between them. Germline V gene lookup returns CDR1 KGHDR and CDR2 SFDVKD. The DNA for the CDR3 is TGTGCCACCAGTGATTTAGGGAGGACAGATACGCAGTATTTT. The encoded protein is CATSDLGRTDTQYF.

The V gene is TRBV12-3 or TRBV12-4, the J gene TRBJ2-2; a weak D match, TRBD2 (5 bases). The ends were cut back, 5 bases at V and 5 bases at J, with 15 bases in the middle. The CDR3 spans 15 residues. The CDR3 loop reads CASSPHGPGTGELFF. The CDR3 DNA follows: TGTGCCAGCAGTCCCCACGGTCCGGGGACCGGGGAGCTGTTTTTT.

Ten or more counts support this clonotype. V gene TRBV29-1 combines with J gene TRBJ2-2, with TRBD1 identical over 7 bases. The germline V gene encodes CDR1 SQVTM and CDR2 ANQGSEA. V was clipped by 3 bases and J by 4 bases; unmatched bases: 5. The CDR3 is 14 amino acids. The CDR3 DNA sequence: TGCAGCGTTGATACTACAGGGGTCACCGGGGAGCTGTTTTTT. Encoded protein: CSVDTTGVTGELFF.

The chain employs TRBV2 and TRBJ2-7; no firm D call. Germline CDR1 reads SNHLY; CDR2 reads FYNNEI. V was shortened by 7 bases and J by 1 base, with 14 bases between the two germline ends. The CDR3 extends over 14 amino acids. This chain's CDR3 is CASKERFGSYEQYF. The CDR3 nucleotides read TGTGCCAGCAAAGAGCGTTTCGGGTCCTACGAGCAGTACTTC.

At least ten counts were recorded for this clonotype. The chain couples TRBV12-3 or TRBV12-4 to TRBJ2-3; 8 bases map to TRBD1. The junction had 7 bases not matched to a gene; V was cut back by 5 bases and J by 0 bases. CDR3 length: 16 residues. The CDR3 is CASSPLTGASTDTQYF. The CDR3 region has the DNA TGTGCCAGCAGTCCACTGACAGGGGCGAGCACAGATACGCAGTATTTT.

This chain uses TRBV20-1 with TRBJ2-7; 7 bases align to TRBD2. This CDR3 region has 13 residues. V was clipped by 3 bases and J by 6 bases; unmatched bases: 8. The germline V gene encodes CDR1 DFQATT and CDR2 SNEGSKA (reference sequence). CDR3 residues: CSASPSGMAEQYF. In DNA, the CDR3 is TGCAGTGCTAGTCCAAGCGGGATGGCCGAGCAGTACTTC.

This rearrangement joins TRBV19 to TRBJ1-1; weak D call: TRBD1 (5 bases). Trimming removed 6 bases from V and 5 bases from J, with 16 bases in between. Germline loops: CDR1 LNHDA, CDR2 SQIVND (reference sequence). The CDR3 totals 14 residues. This chain's CDR3 is CASSIRGGDTEAFF. The CDR3 region has the DNA TGTGCCAGTAGCATAAGGGGAGGGGATACTGAAGCTTTCTTT.